This T cell receptor beta chain was found in a study of blood T cell repertoires in COVID-19. Study as a whole: Researchers got acute and convalescent COVID-19 samples from the United States, Italy and Spain. From T cells, B-cell-depleted T cells, or PBMCs came the material, which was cDNA or gDNA.

Assay used: immunoSEQ multiplex PCR; TCRdb lists only in-frame clones, some missing. The sample carries roughly 80,000 clones, around nine tenths recorded once. Germline lookup yields CDR1 LGHDT and CDR2 YNNKEL (reference sequence). V shed 1 base and J shed 4 bases, with 10 bases lying between them. This CDR3 region has 14 residues. This chain joins TRBV3-1 (or the pseudogene TRBV3-2) and TRBJ1-1; no reliable D call. The origin of this receptor is a woman of 80 years or more with acute or convalescent COVID-19. Sample: peripheral blood. CDR3 in amino acids: CASSQAGIGTEAFF. The CDR3, as DNA: TGTGCCAGCAGCCAAGCGGGTATCGGCACTGAAGCTTTCTTT.